This T cell receptor (beta chain) is drawn from a study of cytomegalovirus exposure and HLA in healthy donors. Overall study context: Membership in the Caucasian-associated ancestry cluster was found for about 80% of 350 to 450 genotyped donors. Study-level findings and limits: In the analysis, some V segments, TRBV6-2 and TRBV6-3 included, were excluded as indistinguishable. There were some public TCRs occurring in many donors, but most TCR sequences were rare. When a later analysis compared HLA-associated TCR beta chains with equally common others, the HLA-associated chains turned out to be more clonally expanded and to have lower generation probabilities.

The CDR3 runs to 15 residues. The V gene's germline CDR1 is MNHNS and CDR2 SASEGT. V shed 2 bases, J shed 4 bases, and the junction held 1 base outside the gene matches. This clone was seen a handful of times. Its antigen is unknown. This same CDR3 is encoded by further DNA sequences in the sample. PCR employed 60 Vbeta and 13 Jbeta primers. The repertoire was sequenced with immunoSEQ multiplex PCR; TCRdb's copy has only in-frame clones and lacks some. The sample yields about 180,000 clones, roughly 88% seen once. Sequencing input: PBMCs. The TCR was taken from a girl aged 2-10 years in good health and CMV-seropositive. The chain joins TRBV6-1 to TRBJ2-3, with 12 bases lining up with TRBD2. CDR3 loop: CASSELAGGPDTQYF. In nucleotides, the CDR3 is TGTGCCAGCAGTGAACTAGCGGGGGGGCCAGATACGCAGTATTTT.